The 5 T cell receptor beta chains listed next were all sequenced from one sample in a study of low-dose radiotherapy and immunotherapy resistance in tumors (dated by TCRdb to between 2021 and 2023). The sequencer was an Illumina HiSeq 2500. First-strand cDNA was synthesized with Superscript III and a set of TRAV- and TRBV-specific primers, covering both TCRalpha and TCRbeta chains. An approximately 20-cycle PCR with Phusion amplified the TCRs, pairing a constant-region primer with the adapter that was attached to the V primers. TCRdb reprocessed the public reads (quality trimming at Q25 with fastp, clone calling with MiXCR) and kept in-frame beta chains. A single entry per CDR3 protein holds the most common genes and DNA from its merged rows. Present in this sample are tens of thousands of distinct CDR3 sequences, over 15% of which were seen just once. Over 2.5% of the sample comes from the top ten.

The label giving this sample's time point can be read as: before trial treatment. Specimen: PBMCs, collected before treatment. The receptors here all came from a male donor with prostate cancer.

This clonotype appeared many times. The V call is TRBV15, the J call TRBJ2-7; D is unclear. CDR1 and CDR2 from the germline V gene are LNHNV and YYDKDF (reference sequence). The V gene lost 0 bases and the J gene lost 2 bases, with 8 bases spanning the gap. CDR3 length: 14 amino acids. CDR3 loop: CATSRDDGAYEQYF. DNA for the CDR3: TGTGCCACCAGCAGAGATGATGGGGCCTACGAGCAGTACTTC. Supplemented by reference TRBV15 and TRBJ2-7, the full variable domain reads DAMVIQNPRYQVTQFGKPVTLSCSQTLNHNVMYWYQQKSSQAPKLLFHYYDKDFNNEADTPDNFQSRRPNTSFCFLDIRSPGLGDTAMYLCATSRDDGAYEQYFGPGTRLTVT.

V usage is TRBV20-1 and J usage is TRBJ2-3; 11 bases line up with TRBD2. Germline V gene data show CDR1 as DFQATT and CDR2 as SNEGSKA (reference sequence). V was pared by 8 bases and J by 2 bases, with 9 bases of the junction left unmatched. The CDR3 has 15 amino acids. The CDR3 DNA reads TGCAGTTCTACGACTAGCGGGGCGTCCACAGATACGCAGTATTTT. Amino acid sequence: CSSTTSGASTDTQYF.

CDR3 protein: CASTFRAEYNEQFF. In DNA, the CDR3 is TGTGCCAGCACCTTCCGGGCAGAATACAATGAGCAGTTCTTC. The chain has TRBV12-3 or TRBV12-4 and TRBJ2-1; D call uncertain. This CDR3 contains 14 residues. Trimming took off 7 bases at V and 4 bases at J, with 14 bases between the two ends.

This clonotype appeared once. It is likely a read error: a sequence one base away is far more abundant. The V gene is TRBV6-1, the J gene TRBJ2-7; perhaps TRBD1 as D (5 bases). This CDR3 is built from 14 residues. V was shortened by 5 bases and J by 7 bases, with 18 bases between the two germline ends. Looked up from germline, CDR1 is MNHNS and CDR2 is SASEGT. This chain's CDR3 is CASSHQGSGNEQYF. The CDR3 DNA sequence: TGTGCCAGCAGTCACCAGGGTTCGGGCAATGAGCAGTACTTC.

This clonotype was recorded at least ten times. CDR3 DNA sequence: TGTGCCACCCAGTCTGAAGGGGACCCTTCCTACGAGCAGTACTTC. This translates into CATQSEGDPSYEQYF. The chain joins TRBV10-3 to TRBJ2-7; D is perhaps TRBD1 or TRBD2 (5 bases each). V was pared by 10 bases and J by 1 base, with 20 bases between. CDR1 and CDR2 (germline): ENHRY, SYGVKD. The CDR3 spans 15 residues.